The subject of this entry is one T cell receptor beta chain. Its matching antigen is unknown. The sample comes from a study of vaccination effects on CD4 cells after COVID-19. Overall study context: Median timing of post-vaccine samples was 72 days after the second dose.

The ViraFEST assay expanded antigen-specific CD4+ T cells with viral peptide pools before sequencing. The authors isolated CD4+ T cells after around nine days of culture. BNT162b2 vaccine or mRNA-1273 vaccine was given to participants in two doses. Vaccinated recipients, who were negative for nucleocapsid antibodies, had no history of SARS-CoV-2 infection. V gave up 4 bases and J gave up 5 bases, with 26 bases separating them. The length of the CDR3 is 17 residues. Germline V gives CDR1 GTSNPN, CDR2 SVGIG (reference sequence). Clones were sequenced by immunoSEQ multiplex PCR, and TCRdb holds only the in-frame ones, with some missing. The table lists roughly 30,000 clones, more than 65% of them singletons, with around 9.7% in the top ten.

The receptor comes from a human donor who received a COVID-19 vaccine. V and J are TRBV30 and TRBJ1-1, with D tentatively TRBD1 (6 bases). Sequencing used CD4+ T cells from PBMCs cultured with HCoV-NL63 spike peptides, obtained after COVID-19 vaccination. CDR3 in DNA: TGTGCCTGGATCCCGAGTCGGGGGAGGGGGGCGAAAACTGAAGCTTTCTTT. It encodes CAWIPSRGRGAKTEAFF.